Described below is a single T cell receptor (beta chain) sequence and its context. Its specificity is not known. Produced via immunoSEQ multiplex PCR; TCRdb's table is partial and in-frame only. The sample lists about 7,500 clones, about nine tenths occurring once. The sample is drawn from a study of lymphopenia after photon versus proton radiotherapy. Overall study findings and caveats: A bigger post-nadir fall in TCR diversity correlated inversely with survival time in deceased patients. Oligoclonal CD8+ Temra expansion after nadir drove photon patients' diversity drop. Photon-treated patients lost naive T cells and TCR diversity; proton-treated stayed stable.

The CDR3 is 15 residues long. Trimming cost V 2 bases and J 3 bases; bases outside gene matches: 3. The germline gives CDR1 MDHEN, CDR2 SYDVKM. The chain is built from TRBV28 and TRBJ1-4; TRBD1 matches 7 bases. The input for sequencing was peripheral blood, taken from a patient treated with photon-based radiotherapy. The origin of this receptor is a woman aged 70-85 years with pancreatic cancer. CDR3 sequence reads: CASSLGDRSNEKLFF. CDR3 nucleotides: TGTGCCAGCAGTTTAGGGGACAGATCTAATGAAAAACTGTTTTTT.